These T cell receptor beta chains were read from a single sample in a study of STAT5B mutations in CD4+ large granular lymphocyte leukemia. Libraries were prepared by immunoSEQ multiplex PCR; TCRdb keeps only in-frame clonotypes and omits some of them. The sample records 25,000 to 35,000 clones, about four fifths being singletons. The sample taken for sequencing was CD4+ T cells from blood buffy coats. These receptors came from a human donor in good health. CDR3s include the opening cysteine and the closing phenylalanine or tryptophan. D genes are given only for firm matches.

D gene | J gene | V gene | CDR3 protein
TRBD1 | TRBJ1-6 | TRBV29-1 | CSVKGQGDSPLHF
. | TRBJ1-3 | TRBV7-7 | CASSLVSSGNTIYF
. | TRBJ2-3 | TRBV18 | CASSYGGRPHTDTQYF
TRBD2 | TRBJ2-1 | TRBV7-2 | CASSLGIGGGSYNEQFF
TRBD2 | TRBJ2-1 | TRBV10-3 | CATHSFETSGRGEQFF
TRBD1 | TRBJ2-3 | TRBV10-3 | CATLLPGTATDTQYF
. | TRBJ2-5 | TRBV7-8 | CASSSLQGTGETQYF
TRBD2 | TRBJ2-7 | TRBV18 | CASSPLAGGPHEQYF
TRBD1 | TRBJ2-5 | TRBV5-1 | CASSLGQGKETQYF
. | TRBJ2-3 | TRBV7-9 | CASSLPPAGTDTQYF
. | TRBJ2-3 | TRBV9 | CASSVDGAADTQYF
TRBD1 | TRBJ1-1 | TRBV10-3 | CAISADRGRTEAFF
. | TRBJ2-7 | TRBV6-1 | CASSGTRYEQYF
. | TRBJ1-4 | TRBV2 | CASRYNRDPNEKLFF
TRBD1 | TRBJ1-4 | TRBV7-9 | CASTADRGGEKLFF
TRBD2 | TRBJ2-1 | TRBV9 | CASSPTSGGYNEQFF
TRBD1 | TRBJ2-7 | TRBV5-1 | CASSWDSGDYEQYF
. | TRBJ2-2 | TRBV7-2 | CASTIIRGGELFF
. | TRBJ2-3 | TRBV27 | CASSLFGTVTDTQYF
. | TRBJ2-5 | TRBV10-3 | CAAQGTNQETQYF
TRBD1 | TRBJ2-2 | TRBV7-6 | CASSPDRGLTGELFF
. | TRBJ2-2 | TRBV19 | CASKSTGGTANTGELFF